Listed here is a single T cell receptor beta chain. This sample was included in a study of shared clonotypes between healthy human individuals. Germline-derived CDR1 and CDR2 are SGHTA and FQGNSA. The V end lost 5 bases, the J end lost 4 bases, and 20 bases lay between the germline ends. This CDR3 is 16 amino acids long. Sequencing was performed with immunoSEQ multiplex PCR; in TCRdb, only in-frame clones are kept and a portion is missing. Among about 680,000 clones listed, approximately 79% were seen once. The receptor's source is a woman in her 30s in good health. V is TRBV7-2 and J is TRBJ2-5; D gene unclear. The sequenced sample consisted of memory CD4+ T cells sorted from blood. Subset given: CD45RA-negative fraction. Here the CDR3 DNA reads TGTGCCAGCAGCCCAACGCGGCTCACGTCGGGAGAGACCCAGTACTTC. This sequence encodes CASSPTRLTSGETQYF.